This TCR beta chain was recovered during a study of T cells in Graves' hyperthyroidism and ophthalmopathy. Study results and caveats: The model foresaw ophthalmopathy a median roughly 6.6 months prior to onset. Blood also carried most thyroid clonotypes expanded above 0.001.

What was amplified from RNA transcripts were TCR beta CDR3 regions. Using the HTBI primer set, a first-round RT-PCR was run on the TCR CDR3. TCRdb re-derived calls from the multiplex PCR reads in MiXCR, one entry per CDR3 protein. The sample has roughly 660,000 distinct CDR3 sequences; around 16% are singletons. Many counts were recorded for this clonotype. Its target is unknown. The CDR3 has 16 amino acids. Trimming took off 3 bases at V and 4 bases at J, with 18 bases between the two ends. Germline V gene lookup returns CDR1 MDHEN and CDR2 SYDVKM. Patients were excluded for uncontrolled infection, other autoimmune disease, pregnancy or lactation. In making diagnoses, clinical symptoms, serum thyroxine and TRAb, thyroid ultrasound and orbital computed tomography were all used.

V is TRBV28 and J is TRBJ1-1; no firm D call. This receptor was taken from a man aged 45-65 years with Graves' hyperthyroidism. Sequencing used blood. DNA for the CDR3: TGTGCCAGCAGTTTCCGGAGACATCTTCGGGGCACTGAAGCTTTCTTT. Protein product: CASSFRRHLRGTEAFF.